Included here is one TCR beta chain sequence, with context. This clone came up a few times. The clone's antigen remains unknown. Base qualities are not recorded, but no much larger clone differs from it by a single base. V drops 7 bases and J drops 2 bases, leaving 11 bases in between. The germline V gene encodes CDR1 SNHLY and CDR2 FYNNEI. Reading from cysteine to phenylalanine, the CDR3 counts 14 amino acids. The read is trimmed to its CDR3 DNA, 42 bases read in frame from base 1. The cohort consisted of hundreds of healthy bone marrow donors. All cohort members were sampled while nominally healthy, although unrecorded immune exposures were likely present. The donor was CMV seronegative and belonged to the group of around 350 seronegative cohort members. A peripheral blood sample was collected from each donor, and TCR beta sequencing was performed on peripheral blood mononuclear cells. The Qiagen DNeasy Blood Extraction Kit was used to extract genomic DNA from the blood cell samples.

Receptor libraries were prepared by the immunoSEQ multiplex PCR assay. For the multiplex PCR, a mixture combining 60 forward primers for TCR Vbeta segments and 13 reverse primers for TCR Jbeta segments was used. The CDR3 region of rearranged TCR beta genes was amplified from genomic DNA with a multiplex PCR assay. The Illumina HiSeq System was used to sequence the amplified TCR beta libraries as 87-base-pair reads. Regarding the original processing steps: Across the roughly 640 repertoires, a later analysis counted 60 million to 90 million unique TCR beta chains, 9.5 million to 13 million of which were shared by at least two donors. To remove PCR and sequencing errors, raw reads were error-corrected and collapsed into unique sequences using a nearest-neighbor algorithm that merged closely related sequences. To assign V, D and J gene segments, CDR3 sequences were aligned to IMGT reference sequences. For a sequence to be retained, a match of at least six nucleotides to both a V gene segment and a J gene segment was required. A rearrangement was called productive if the CDR3 had no stop codons and remained in frame with V and J, and every other rearrangement was called non-productive. Following IMGT convention, CDR3 was defined as the stretch from the second conserved V-encoded cysteine to the conserved J-encoded phenylalanine. In an earlier analysis of more than 550 of the donors, sequences lacking an unambiguous match to a single V gene segment were excluded. In an earlier analysis of roughly 500 of the donors, V segments were called functional above 56.7% productive rearrangements and were called segregating when the between-donor standard deviation exceeded 5%. A statistical classification framework was built for diagnosing cytomegalovirus status from the catalog of TCR beta chain sequences. In a later analysis, TCR nucleotide sequences were compared against IMGT/GENE-DB human TR gene sequences so that V and J genes could be assigned. In a later analysis, CDR3 sequences and most-parsimonious VDJ recombination scenarios were assigned using the TCRdist pipeline. A later analysis defined each TCR beta chain by its CDR3 amino acid sequence plus V-gene family, and excluded reads lacking a unique V-gene family. To address suspected cross-contamination and a sequencing artifact, a later analysis removed 550 to 750 highly shared, low-generation-probability nucleotide sequences. A later analysis calculated a clonal expansion index for each public chain from normalized within-repertoire ranks of inferred template counts. In a later analysis, generation probabilities were computed using a VDJ recombination model fitted to out-of-frame rearrangements, and the results were checked against IGoR. In a later analysis, hypergeometric tests were used to score TCR-TCR, TCR-HLA and TCR-CMV co-occurrence, with a repertoire-size bias correction applied to TCR pairs. In a later analysis, false discovery rates were estimated by permuting HLA or CMV assignments 20 times. A later analysis grouped co-occurring TCRs with DBSCAN, adding TCRdist sequence similarity when clustering within HLA-allele-positive subsets. Co-occurrence clustering excluded repertoires with fewer than 30,000 or more than 120,000 public chains, plus five with anomalous nucleotide sharing. The table comes from immuneACCESS by way of TCRdb, which keeps in-frame sequences with V and J called. Part of the clones is missing from these tables; in studies checked, under half for an unresolved V gene and the rest for unknown reasons. V and J calls and clone size come straight from that table; D and trimming were deduced from the DNA. For this sample there are over 85,000 clones; around 72% appear just once. The ten largest make up under 4.5% of the sample.

These data originate in a study of cytomegalovirus exposure and HLA in healthy donors (dated by TCRdb to 2017 to 2019). Describing the broader study: In an earlier analysis of some 610 of the donors, 250 to 350 Gb of sequence data and about 110 million unique TCR beta sequences from approximately 180 million T cells were reported. Every repertoire in the discovery cohort had been generated on one and the same sequencing platform. In a later analysis, previously published TCR beta repertoires from more than 500 donors were re-analyzed and high-resolution HLA genotyping was added so that TCR occurrence patterns could be studied. A few DR-DQ haplotypes were treated as single units for association and clustering because of strong linkage in the cohort. Among about 410 genotyped donors of the cohort, an average of around 250,000 unique TCR beta nucleotide sequences was sequenced per donor, of which 15% to 20% were non-productive. Roughly 300 gigabases of sequencing data and approximately 80 million unique TCR sequences were included in an early release covering about 620 HLA-typed donors. In an earlier analysis of roughly 600 of the donors, high-throughput TCR beta sequencing was used to judge whether each TCR beta V gene segment behaved as functional or pseudogenic. Of the roughly 420 genotyped donors, approximately 81% were placed in the genetic ancestry cluster associated with self-reported Caucasian donors. Besides the first cohort of 550 to 750 subjects, a separate validation cohort made up of 120 different subjects was used. The study aimed to test whether cataloging public T cell receptors could reveal signatures of past pathogen exposure. The T cell repertoires of 670 or so subjects were profiled by immunosequencing and related to cytomegalovirus serostatus. Genome-wide SNP genotypes for about 65% of the roughly 670 donors were used in a later genetic analysis, which treated that subset as a discovery cohort. Donor age, sex, ethnicity and CMV serostatus were collected together with the repertoire data. In the later analysis, no new phenotypic data were used to find candidate immune exposures; instead, reliance was placed on TCR beta sequences and their occurrence across donors. High-throughput TCR immunosequencing, statistical association of individual TCRs with disease status, and machine learning were combined to predict cytomegalovirus infection status. The number of donors typed differed by locus, with 629-630 for A, B, C, DRB1 and DQB1, more than 500 for DQA1, 600 to 610 for DPA1, and some 450 for DPB1. Both class I and class II loci were covered by HLA typing, at four-digit resolution. Study-level results and caveats: Compared with equally common non-associated chains, HLA-associated TCR beta chains in a later analysis were more clonally expanded and had lower generation probabilities. Across donors, most TCR sequences were observed very rarely, whereas some public TCRs were present in many individuals. According to a later genetic analysis, donors in an Asian-associated ancestry cluster had fewer N-insertions in productive TCRs than the approximately 630-donor mean. CMV serostatus was the only immune exposure information available for the cohort. A later genetic analysis associated a missense DCLRE1C variant with V-gene and J-gene trimming of TCR beta chains, and an independent cohort replicated the association. A further reported finding was that TCR beta sequences accurately predicted the HLA-A and HLA-B alleles for most subjects in the first cohort. Specific HLA alleles were associated with 16,951 TCR beta sequences at a false discovery rate of 0.05 in a later analysis. The cohort was sequenced for TCR beta chains only, and without alpha or paired-chain data the features that could be detected were limited. The classifier was reported to diagnose cytomegalovirus status with high specificity and sensitivity in both the original and validation cohorts. Because some donors lacked HLA typing at each locus, the association tests relied only on the typed subset. Presence/absence analyses assumed roughly uniform sequencing depth across donors, an assumption that may not hold. Correlated functional status among segregating V segments might reflect linkage disequilibrium, but an unknown experimental factor could not be ruled out. A cluster of highly shared sequence variants was judged likely to be a technical artifact of the sequencing pipeline. According to a later analysis, most CMV-associated TCR beta chains appeared to be HLA-restricted, and the HLA associations seemed to be driven largely by CMV exposure. Some IMGT-functional V segments, including TRBV6-2 and TRBV6-3, could not be distinguished by the 87-base-pair reads and were therefore excluded. Strong co-occurrence of HLA alleles, especially DR and DQ, made assigning TCR associations to individual alleles difficult. The earlier analysis of 587 of the donors excluded fewer than 20 rarely observed V segments, including chromosome 9 orphons, because counts were too low. According to a later analysis, TCR association rates differed among HLA loci, with DRB1 alleles showing the most associated TCRs and HLA-C alleles showing the fewest. In an earlier analysis of some 540 of the donors, most TCR beta V segments appeared in productive rearrangements about 87% or about 30% of the time, broadly matching IMGT annotations. The study gave a list of roughly 150 TCR beta chains associated with cytomegalovirus. According to a later analysis, parvovirus B19, influenza, CMV and Epstein-Barr virus appeared linked to several top co-occurrence clusters. The authors suggested that the approach could potentially be generalized to other disease states and immunological phenotypes. A few of the identified cytomegalovirus-associated TCR beta chains were confirmed in vitro to be specific for cytomegalovirus antigens.

The source of this sequence is a man between 40 and 49 years old in good health and CMV-seronegative. Recombination linked TRBV2 to TRBJ1-4; the D region possibly corresponds to TRBD1 (6 bases align). The specimen was PBMCs. For the CDR3, the sequence is CASTRDITNEKLFF. The nucleotides read TGTGCCAGCACACGGGACATTACTAATGAAAAACTGTTTTTT.